One and the same sample provided the 29 T cell receptor beta chains below, sequenced in a study of cytomegalovirus exposure and HLA in healthy donors. PCR used 60 Vbeta primers and 13 Jbeta primers. The assay was immunoSEQ multiplex PCR, and TCRdb's table has in-frame clones only and misses some. The table includes approximately 150,000 clones, 70% to 80% detected once. The sequencing input was PBMCs. The receptors were sampled from a man aged 40-49 years in good health and CMV-seronegative.

The chain carries TRBV7-6 and TRBJ2-1, with 8 nucleotides matching TRBD2. Germline V CDR1 and CDR2: SGHVS, FNYEAQ. CDR3 length: 16 residues. J gave up 0 bases and V 2 bases, and 3 bases lay outside the gene matches. DNA of the CDR3: TGTGCCAGCAGCTTATCGGCGGGAGGCTCCTACAATGAGCAGTTCTTC. Its protein is CASSLSAGGSYNEQFF.

This rearrangement joins TRBV29-1 to TRBJ2-3, with D possibly TRBD1 on 6 matching bases. This CDR3 region has 14 residues. The V end lost 7 bases, the J end lost 1 base, and 15 bases lay between the germline ends. Germline CDR1 and CDR2: SQVTM and ANQGSEA. CDR3 region: CSEEGGLGTDTQYF. CDR3 nucleotides: TGCAGCGAGGAAGGGGGATTAGGCACAGATACGCAGTATTTT.

This chain joins TRBV7-9 and TRBJ1-1, with a possible D match to TRBD1 (6 bases). The CDR3 totals 14 residues. The germline V and J ends were trimmed by 8 bases and 4 bases, with 17 bases remaining between them. CDR1 and CDR2 (germline): SEHNR, FQNEAQ (reference sequence). This chain's CDR3 is CASFPRDNGTEAFF. The DNA for the CDR3 is TGTGCCAGCTTCCCTAGGGACAATGGCACTGAAGCTTTCTTT. Full variable domain (remainder filled in from reference TRBV7-9 and TRBJ1-1): DTGVSQNPRHKITKRGQNVTFRCDPISEHNRLYWYRQTLGQGPEFLTYFQNEAQLEKSRLLSDRFSAERPKGSFSTLEIQRTEQGDSAMYLCASFPRDNGTEAFFGQGTRLTVV.

This clone was picked up one time. The chain recombines TRBV10-2 with TRBJ2-3; possibly TRBD2 for D (6 bases). CDR1 is WSHSY, CDR2 SAAADI, per germline. The CDR3 runs to 15 residues. V lost 6 bases and J 4 bases, leaving 17 bases between the germline ends. The CDR3: CASSVPGLQADTQYF. CDR3 in DNA: TGCGCCAGCAGCGTACCGGGACTTCAGGCAGATACGCAGTATTTT.

The chain has TRBV19 and TRBJ2-5, with 8 bases lining up with TRBD2. Trimming removed 1 base from V and 0 bases from J; junction bases left unmatched: 1. Germline V gene sequence: CDR1 LNHDA, CDR2 SQIVND (reference sequence). CDR3 length equals 15 residues. CDR3 coding DNA: TGTGCCAGTAGTATAGGGACTAGCTACCAAGAGACCCAGTACTTC. This translates into CASSIGTSYQETQYF.

This clone was seen more than once but under ten times. This sequence joins TRBV9 and TRBJ1-1, with D perhaps matching TRBD1 (5 bases). Trimming took off 4 bases at V and 1 base at J, with 14 bases between the two ends. CDR3 size: 15 residues. Germline V lookup: CDR1 SGDLS, CDR2 YYNGEE. The CDR3 is CASSPGRTTNTEAFF. CDR3 sequence (DNA): TGTGCCAGCAGCCCAGGCCGGACAACGAACACTGAAGCTTTCTTT.

V usage is TRBV25-1 and J usage is TRBJ1-1, with 9 bases identical to TRBD1. CDR1 is MGHDK, CDR2 SYGVNS, per germline. CDR3 length: 14 amino acids. With V trimmed by 2 bases and J by 4 bases, 2 bases remained unmatched. The DNA of the CDR3 is TGTGCCAGCAGTGAAACAGGGGGCGCCACTGAAGCTTTCTTT. This translates into CASSETGGATEAFF.

The chain couples TRBV9 to TRBJ2-2; 8 bases map to TRBD2. With V trimmed by 0 bases and J by 8 bases, 3 bases remained unmatched. Germline values: CDR1 SGDLS, CDR2 YYNGEE. The CDR3 contains 14 residues. CDR3 amino acids: CASSVAGGSGELFF. CDR3 nucleotide sequence: TGTGCCAGCAGCGTAGCGGGAGGGTCAGGGGAGCTGTTTTTT. The full variable domain, its missing parts supplied by reference TRBV9 and TRBJ2-2, is DSGVTQTPKHLITATGQRVTLRCSPRSGDLSVYWYQQSLDQGLQFLIQYYNGEERAKGNILERFSAQQFPDLHSELNLSSLELGDSALYFCASSVAGGSGELFFGEGSRLTVL.

This clone was observed once. V usage is TRBV7-6 and J usage is TRBJ2-3, with 8 positions matching TRBD2. The V and J ends lost 4 bases and 2 bases, in that order; junction bases with no gene match: 5. Germline CDR1 is SGHVS and CDR2 is FNYEAQ. The CDR3 is 15 residues long. The CDR3 bases are TGTGCCAGCAGCTCGGGGGGGATCCTCACAGATACGCAGTATTTT. This translates into CASSSGGILTDTQYF.

This clone was detected only a few times. The genes are TRBV6-1 and TRBJ2-2, with 8 bases matching TRBD2. V was pared by 5 bases and J by 1 base, with 3 bases of the junction left unmatched. The CDR3 is made up of 15 amino acids. Germline values: CDR1 MNHNS, CDR2 SASEGT. The CDR3 reads CASSRTSLNTGELFF. CDR3 nucleotides: TGTGCCAGCAGTCGGACTAGCTTGAACACCGGGGAGCTGTTTTTT.

The CDR3 coding sequence is TGTGCCAGCAGCTTGGTAGTCGGACAGGGGGGCACTGAAGCTTTCTTT. Amino acid sequence: CASSLVVGQGGTEAFF. V and J are TRBV5-5 and TRBJ1-1, with TRBD1 matching 10 bases. Looked up from germline, CDR1 is SGHKS and CDR2 is YYEKEE (reference sequence). J gave up 4 bases and V 0 bases, and 6 bases lay outside the gene matches. There are 16 residues in the CDR3.

The J gene is TRBJ1-2, the V gene TRBV5-1; D remains ambiguous. The length of the CDR3 is 14 residues. The V and J ends lost 4 bases and 3 bases respectively, with 13 bases between them. Germline V gene data show CDR1 as SGHRS and CDR2 as YFSETQ. CDR3 DNA sequence: TGCGCCAGCAGCGAAGACGGGTGGGACTATGGCTACACCTTC. Translated: CASSEDGWDYGYTF.

The chain links TRBV29-1 to TRBJ2-3; possibly TRBD2 for D (6 bases). V dropped 4 bases and J dropped 3 bases, with 14 bases sitting between them. Germline assignment: CDR1 SQVTM and CDR2 ANQGSEA. CDR3 length: 14 residues. The CDR3 here is CSVVTRGVTDTQYF. The CDR3 DNA reads as TGCAGCGTTGTTACGCGGGGAGTGACAGATACGCAGTATTTT.

J is TRBJ2-1 and V is TRBV7-3; 7 nucleotides agree with TRBD2. The CDR3 spans 16 residues. V lost 5 bases, J lost 0 bases, and 7 bases stayed unmatched. Germline loops: CDR1 SGHTA, CDR2 FQGTGA. CDR3 amino acids: CASSPKREPSYNEQFF. In DNA form, the CDR3 reads TGTGCCAGCAGCCCCAAGCGGGAACCCTCCTACAATGAGCAGTTCTTC.

CDR3: CASTQGGSYNEQFF. CDR3 DNA sequence: TGTGCCAGCACCCAGGGAGGGTCTTACAATGAGCAGTTCTTC. The chain recombines TRBV6-5 with TRBJ2-1; TRBD2 matches at 7 bases. Trimming removed 7 bases from V and 4 bases from J; junction bases left unmatched: 7. Germline CDR1 MNHEY, CDR2 SVGAGI. CDR3 length: 14 residues.

The chain couples TRBV2 to TRBJ2-1; 7 bases are shared with TRBD2. The CDR3 is made up of 13 amino acids. After removal of 6 bases from V and 1 base from J, the junction contained 0 bases not matched to a gene. Germline V CDR1 and CDR2: SNHLY, FYNNEI. CDR3 amino acids: CASRRGSYNEQFF. CDR3 sequence (DNA): TGTGCCAGCAGGCGGGGGTCCTACAATGAGCAGTTCTTC.

CDR3 in amino acids: CASSDGWTGGSYEQYF. The CDR3 DNA follows: TGTGCCAGCAGTGATGGCTGGACAGGGGGCTCTTACGAGCAGTACTTC. The chain employs TRBV25-1 and TRBJ2-7; 11 bases agree with TRBD1. J lost 4 bases, V lost 3 bases, and 8 bases had no gene match. Germline V gene lookup returns CDR1 MGHDK and CDR2 SYGVNS. This CDR3 contains 16 residues.

CDR3 sequence: CASSLGTGFYEQYV. The CDR3 nucleotides are TGCGCCAGCAGCTTGGGGACAGGGTTTTACGAGCAGTACGTC. The rearrangement joins TRBV5-1 to TRBJ2-7; TRBD1 aligns across 8 bases. The germline V gene encodes CDR1 SGHRS and CDR2 YFSETQ. This CDR3 contains 14 residues. With V trimmed by 0 bases and J by 4 bases, 3 bases remained unmatched.

The genes are TRBV27 and TRBJ2-7; D call uncertain. V lost 0 bases and J lost 0, with 6 bases in between. The CDR3 loop spans 14 amino acids. The germline gives CDR1 MNHEY, CDR2 SMNVEV (reference sequence). CDR3 sequence reads: CASSLSRSSYEQYV. For the CDR3, the DNA is TGTGCCAGCAGTTTATCTCGGAGCTCCTACGAGCAGTACGTC.

This clone was detected a few times. V is TRBV7-3 and J is TRBJ1-2; 10 nucleotides align to TRBD1. Germline loops: CDR1 SGHTA, CDR2 FQGTGA. With V trimmed by 5 bases and J by 6 bases, 6 bases remained unmatched. The CDR3 consists of 14 residues. The CDR3 reads CASSLGQGGDGYTF. DNA for the CDR3: TGTGCCAGCAGCCTCGGACAGGGGGGAGATGGCTACACCTTC. Combining the CDR3 with reference TRBV7-3 and TRBJ1-2 gives the whole variable domain GAGVSQTPSNKVTEKGKYVELRCDPISGHTALYWYRQSLGQGPEFLIYFQGTGAADDSGLPNDRFFAVRPEGSVSTLKIQRTERGDSAVYLCASSLGQGGDGYTFGSGTRLTVV.

The chain couples TRBV11-2 to TRBJ1-1, with D hard to call. Trimming shortened V by 3 bases and J by 4 bases, and 9 bases separated the two germline ends. Germline V gives CDR1 SGHAT, CDR2 FQNNGV. The CDR3 length is 13 residues. In nucleotides, the CDR3 is TGTGCCAGCAGCTTTCTACGGGGCACTGAAGCTTTCTTT. Translating it yields CASSFLRGTEAFF. The whole variable domain, filled in from reference TRBV11-2 and TRBJ1-1, reads EAGVAQSPRYKIIEKRQSVAFWCNPISGHATLYWYQQILGQGPKLLIQFQNNGVVDDSQLPKDRFSAERLKGVDSTLKIQPAKLEDSAVYLCASSFLRGTEAFFGQGTRLTVV.

The chain employs TRBV11-2 and TRBJ2-1, with 14 bases aligning to TRBD2. The V gene end was trimmed by 6 bases and the J gene end by 4 bases; junction bases not matched to a gene: 8. The CDR3 extends over 17 amino acids. Germline CDR1 reads SGHAT; CDR2 reads FQNNGV. CDR3 nucleotide sequence: TGTGCCAGCAGGTGGACTAGCGGGAGGACCCTGTACAATGAGCAGTTCTTC. Its translation is CASRWTSGRTLYNEQFF.

The rearrangement uses TRBV27 and TRBJ2-1, with 8 bases aligning to TRBD2. The J segment lost 5 bases and the V segment lost 6 bases, leaving 12 bases of the junction unmatched. CDR3 size: 16 residues. Germline V gives CDR1 MNHEY, CDR2 SMNVEV (reference sequence). CDR3 sequence: CASSRLLAGGDNEQFF. In DNA, the CDR3 is TGTGCCAGCAGCCGACTTCTAGCGGGCGGCGACAATGAGCAGTTCTTC.

The chain couples TRBV6-1 to TRBJ2-1; possibly TRBD1 for D (6 bases). Trimming cost V 8 bases and J 5 bases, with 16 bases left between them. Per germline, CDR1 MNHNS and CDR2 SASEGT. The CDR3 loop spans 14 amino acids. CDR3 DNA sequence: TGTGCCAGCTCAGGGGTGTGGACGGACAATGAGCAGTTCTTC. As protein: CASSGVWTDNEQFF.

The chain couples TRBV2 to TRBJ2-7; 7 nucleotides match TRBD2. Germline CDR1 is SNHLY and CDR2 is FYNNEI. The CDR3 has 12 residues. The J segment lost 7 bases and the V segment lost 8 bases, leaving 8 bases of the junction unmatched. CDR3 nucleotide sequence: TGTGCCAGCCTCTTCCAGGGAGGGGAGCAGTACGTC. Translating gives CASLFQGGEQYV.

This clone has just a few counts. J is TRBJ1-3 and V is TRBV7-9; weak D call: TRBD1 (5 bases). Germline V lookup: CDR1 SEHNR, CDR2 FQNEAQ (reference sequence). The CDR3 spans 15 residues. Trimming shortened V by 6 bases and J by 0 bases, and 12 bases separated the two germline ends. The CDR3 bases are TGTGCCAGCAGAAAGACAGCCAGCTCTGGAAACACCATATATTTT. The encoded protein is CASRKTASSGNTIYF.

The sample holds a few counts of this clone. The chain has TRBV30 and TRBJ2-7, with 8 bases fitting TRBD2. CDR1 is GTSNPN, CDR2 SVGIG, per germline (reference sequence). This CDR3 comprises 13 residues. The junction had 3 bases not matched to a gene; V was cut back by 2 bases and J by 3 bases. CDR3 sequence (DNA): TGTGCCTGGAGTTCGGGACTAGACTACGAGCAGTACTTC. Amino acids: CAWSSGLDYEQYF.

The chain combines TRBV5-6 with TRBJ2-7; D unclear. The CDR3 has 13 residues. With 0 bases removed from V and 2 bases from J, the gap between germline ends came to 6 bases. Germline lookup yields CDR1 SGHDT and CDR2 YYEEEE. CDR3 sequence: CASSLGRTYEQYF. DNA for the CDR3: TGTGCCAGCAGCTTGGGTAGAACCTACGAGCAGTACTTC.

The V gene is TRBV28, the J gene TRBJ1-1; D remains unclear. Germline V CDR1 and CDR2: MDHEN, SYDVKM. This CDR3 has 14 residues. Trimming pared 5 bases from V and 4 bases from J, leaving 14 bases between. CDR3 nucleotide sequence: TGTGCCAGCAGTGCCCCCCGGGTGGGCACTGAAGCTTTCTTT. This sequence encodes CASSAPRVGTEAFF.